The entry below gives a single T cell receptor beta chain sequence along with its context. V was trimmed by 0 bases and J by 1 base, leaving 4 bases between them. The germline gives CDR1 LGHNA, CDR2 YSLEER. The CDR3 is 14 residues long. The treatment denotes: 15 to 20 received Ad26.COV2.S at low or high dose, single or two shots; 5 received placebo; per-sample allocation not given. At day 63 after the first vaccine or placebo injection, samples were drawn. Profiled with immunoSEQ multiplex PCR; TCRdb holds only in-frame clones, not every one. The sample includes a few hundred thousand clones, 85% to 90% of them seen just once. The data were obtained in a study of Ad26.COV2.S vaccination and SARS-CoV-2 variants. The wider study: Ad26.COV2.S, an intramuscular injection, was given once or twice 56 days apart.

The source material was peripheral blood, sampled in a trial of Ad26.COV2.S vaccine versus placebo. The chain recombines TRBV4-3 with TRBJ1-3; the D is unclear. This sequence originates from a person aged 18-60 years who received the Ad26.COV2.S COVID-19 vaccine or a placebo. This chain's CDR3 is CASSQDHSGNTIYF. CDR3 in DNA: TGCGCCAGCAGCCAAGATCATTCTGGAAACACCATATATTTT.